The 21 T cell receptor beta chains reported below all come from one sample, sequenced in a study of cytomegalovirus exposure and HLA in healthy donors. Primers for the PCR totalled 60 Vbeta and 13 Jbeta. Here immunoSEQ multiplex PCR was the method, and the copy in TCRdb shows in-frame clones only, minus some. This table holds approximately 180,000 clones, more than 75% found once. Sequencing used PBMCs. The receptors here all came from a woman younger than 35 in good health and CMV-seronegative.

The chain links TRBV15 to TRBJ1-1; a possible D gene is TRBD1 (6 bases). The CDR3 loop spans 14 amino acids. Germline values: CDR1 LNHNV, CDR2 YYDKDF (reference sequence). The V end was cut by 1 base, the J end by 5 bases, with 11 bases between. CDR3 amino acids: CATSRAGEVTEAFF. The CDR3 DNA is TGTGCCACCAGCAGAGCAGGGGAAGTTACTGAAGCTTTCTTT.

The J gene is TRBJ1-1, the V gene TRBV7-9; TRBD1 agrees at 8 bases. Losses at the gene ends were 5 bases for V and 5 bases for J; bases not matched to a gene: 10. From germline, CDR1 is SEHNR and CDR2 FQNEAQ (reference sequence). The CDR3 has 15 amino acids. The CDR3 loop is CASSLRQGIMTEAFF. CDR3 DNA: TGTGCCAGCAGCCTTAGACAGGGGATAATGACTGAAGCTTTCTTT.

The rearrangement joins TRBV6-1 to TRBJ1-2, with 9 bases fitting TRBD1. V lost 5 bases and J lost 4; bases outside the gene matches: 8. The CDR3 loop spans 15 amino acids. Germline CDR1 is MNHNS and CDR2 is SASEGT. The CDR3 bases are TGTGCCAGCAGTCCTCATCCGACAGGGGGCTATGGCTACACCTTC. Residues: CASSPHPTGGYGYTF.

Concerning this clone: This sample also contains other DNA sequences that code for the same CDR3. The chain employs TRBV6-1 and TRBJ1-2; 7 bases fit TRBD1. Trimming cost V 2 bases and J 4 bases; bases outside gene matches: 1. CDR3 length: 13 amino acids. CDR1 and CDR2 from the germline V gene are MNHNS and SASEGT. The CDR3 region is CASSETGVYGYTF. The CDR3 DNA sequence: TGTGCCAGCAGTGAAACAGGGGTCTATGGCTACACCTTC.

The chain joins TRBV29-1 to TRBJ2-7, with 7 nucleotides matching TRBD1. Unmatched junction bases numbered 15, after V lost 5 bases and J lost 11 bases. This CDR3 contains 13 residues. Per the germline V gene, CDR1 is SQVTM and CDR2 is ANQGSEA. This CDR3 is CSVREQGQAREYF. CDR3 in DNA: TGCAGCGTTCGCGAGCAAGGACAGGCTCGCGAGTACTTC.

This sequence joins TRBV27 and TRBJ1-6; D remains unclear. In germline, CDR1 is MNHEY, CDR2 SMNVEV (reference sequence). This CDR3 is 13 amino acids long. Trimming pared 3 bases from V and 4 bases from J, leaving 4 bases between. DNA for the CDR3: TGTGCCAGCAGTTTCCGGTATAATTCACCCCTCCACTTT. Its translation: CASSFRYNSPLHF.

This clone was counted only a few times. V and J are TRBV30 and TRBJ2-7; 8 bases align to TRBD2. Germline trimming cut 2 bases from V and 0 bases from J; bases unmatched to any gene: 15. Germline-derived CDR1 and CDR2 are GTSNPN and SVGIG (reference sequence). There are 18 residues in the CDR3. DNA for the CDR3: TGTGCCTGGAGTCCCTCGGGTAGCGGGATATCCCACTCCTACGAGCAGTACTTC. Its translation: CAWSPSGSGISHSYEQYF.

This chain joins TRBV28 and TRBJ2-1; 10 bases fit TRBD2. The germline gives CDR1 MDHEN, CDR2 SYDVKM. V shed 8 bases and J 4 bases; nucleotides not matched to a gene: 8. There are 15 residues in the CDR3. The chain's CDR3 is CASQDLAGDYNEQFF. DNA of the CDR3: TGTGCCAGCCAAGACCTAGCGGGGGATTACAATGAGCAGTTCTTC.

The CDR3 coding sequence is TGTGCCAGTAGTACCCCCGGGACTAGCGTAAACACCGGGGAGCTGTTTTTT. Its translation: CASSTPGTSVNTGELFF. The V call is TRBV19, the J call TRBJ2-2; 10 bases line up with TRBD2. The junction had 7 bases not matched to a gene; V was cut back by 4 bases and J by 2 bases. Germline V lookup: CDR1 LNHDA, CDR2 SQIVND (reference sequence). The CDR3 consists of 17 residues.

J is TRBJ2-1 and V is TRBV5-1, with 11 positions matching TRBD1. V was clipped by 4 bases and J by 2 bases; unmatched bases: 5. This CDR3 region has 16 residues. Germline CDR1 reads SGHRS; CDR2 reads YFSETQ. CDR3 in amino acids: CASSLAGQGAYNEQFF. The CDR3 DNA reads TGCGCCAGCAGCCTGGCGGGACAGGGGGCCTACAATGAGCAGTTCTTC.

The chain employs TRBV5-6 and TRBJ1-5; a possible D gene is TRBD1 (6 bases). The CDR3 has 17 residues. Germline V gene sequence: CDR1 SGHDT, CDR2 YYEEEE. V gave up 0 bases and J gave up 0 bases, with 13 bases separating them. The CDR3 sequence: CASSLAGRGGSNQPQHF. CDR3 in DNA: TGTGCCAGCAGCTTGGCCGGCAGGGGTGGTAGCAATCAGCCCCAGCATTTT.

CDR3 sequence reads: CAISGSAGGRTDTQYF. In nucleotides, the CDR3 is TGTGCCATCAGTGGATCCGCCGGCGGGAGGACAGATACGCAGTATTTT. The V call is TRBV10-3, the J call TRBJ2-3, with 8 bases lining up with TRBD2. The germline gives CDR1 ENHRY, CDR2 SYGVKD. After removal of 4 bases from V and 3 bases from J, the junction contained 9 bases not matched to a gene. This CDR3 region has 16 residues.

The gene calls are TRBV18 and TRBJ1-2, with a weak D call TRBD1 (5 bases). The CDR3 runs to 13 residues. V was shortened by 3 bases and J by 4 bases, with 9 bases between the two germline ends. CDR1 and CDR2 (germline): KGHSH, LQKENI. CDR3 sequence (DNA): TGTGCCAGCTCACCGGACACAAGCTATGGCTACACCTTC. Encoded protein: CASSPDTSYGYTF.

This chain connects TRBV7-9 to TRBJ2-2, with D possibly matching TRBD1 (5 bases). Germline V gene data show CDR1 as SEHNR and CDR2 as FQNEAQ (reference sequence). The CDR3 has 14 amino acids. Trimming pared 1 base from V and 4 bases from J, leaving 7 bases between. CDR3 sequence (DNA): TGTGCCAGCAGCTTAGACAGGCGCACCGGGGAGCTGTTTTTT. Protein product: CASSLDRRTGELFF.

This clone was seen once. The V gene is TRBV18, the J gene TRBJ1-1; D might be TRBD1 (6 bases). V was shortened by 3 bases and J by 7 bases, with 21 bases between the two germline ends. The length of the CDR3 is 16 residues. Germline V gene lookup returns CDR1 KGHSH and CDR2 LQKENI. CDR3 residues: CASSPRGRDWGHEAFF. CDR3 in DNA: TGTGCCAGCTCACCCAGGGGCAGGGATTGGGGACATGAAGCTTTCTTT. The complete variable domain, with remaining parts taken from reference TRBV18 and TRBJ1-1, reads NAGVMQNPRHLVRRRGQEARLRCSPMKGHSHVYWYRQLPEEGLKFMVYLQKENIIDESGMPKERFSAEFPKEGPSILRIQQVVRGDSAAYFCASSPRGRDWGHEAFFGQGTRLTVV.

In regard to this clone: Other nucleotide sequences from this sample produce the same CDR3. CDR3 amino acids: CASSIRDSYNEQFF. The CDR3 nucleotides are TGTGCCAGTAGTATAAGGGACAGCTACAATGAGCAGTTCTTC. The chain couples TRBV19 to TRBJ2-1, with 7 bases identical to TRBD1. The CDR3 covers 14 residues. After removal of 2 bases from V and 3 bases from J, the junction contained 1 base not matched to a gene. Looked up from germline, CDR1 is LNHDA and CDR2 is SQIVND (reference sequence).

This clone was seen more than once but under ten times. The chain joins TRBV13 to TRBJ2-3; D may be TRBD2 (7 bases). This CDR3 is built from 15 residues. Germline V gene data show CDR1 as PRHDT and CDR2 as FYEKMQ (reference sequence). V was shortened by 6 bases and J by 3 bases, with 16 bases between the two germline ends. This chain's CDR3 is CASRTGGLGTDTQYF. CDR3 DNA: TGTGCCAGCAGAACGGGGGGCCTAGGGACAGATACGCAGTATTTT.

In its sample, this clone was seen once. The rearrangement links TRBV28 to TRBJ1-4; possibly TRBD1 for D (5 bases). CDR1 MDHEN and CDR2 SYDVKM come from the germline V gene. V lost 6 bases and J 3 bases, leaving 14 bases between the germline ends. The CDR3 is 15 residues long. CDR3 sequence reads: CASSSFRGANEKLFF. The CDR3 DNA is TGTGCCAGCAGCTCGTTTCGGGGGGCTAATGAAAAACTGTTTTTT.

V gene TRBV28 combines with J gene TRBJ2-4, with TRBD1 as a possible D gene (6 bases). The V gene lost 7 bases and the J gene lost 3 bases, with 19 bases spanning the gap. This CDR3 region has 16 residues. CDR1 is MDHEN and CDR2 is SYDVKM in the germline V gene. The CDR3 region is CASNPPGVSHKNIQYF. As DNA, the CDR3 is TGTGCCAGCAATCCTCCAGGGGTATCTCACAAAAACATTCAGTACTTC.

This chain connects TRBV6-5 to TRBJ2-3; 9 bases match TRBD2. Trimming at V came to 8 bases and at J to 1 base, leaving 4 bases not matched to a gene. The CDR3 loop spans 14 amino acids. The germline V gene encodes CDR1 MNHEY and CDR2 SVGAGI. The CDR3 loop is CASGIAGGTDTQYF. The CDR3 DNA is TGTGCCAGCGGTATAGCGGGGGGCACAGATACGCAGTATTTT.

The chain combines TRBV10-2 with TRBJ1-2, with D possibly being TRBD1 (5 bases). This CDR3 contains 11 residues. Germline values: CDR1 WSHSY, CDR2 SAAADI. V was trimmed by 10 bases and J by 3 bases, leaving 9 bases between them. The CDR3 reads CATIRDYGYTF. CDR3 nucleotides: TGCGCCACCATCAGGGACTATGGCTACACCTTC.